This is a list of T cell receptor beta chains from one sample in a study of blood T cell repertoires in COVID-19. Using immunoSEQ multiplex PCR, the repertoire was profiled, and TCRdb retains in-frame clones only, with some absent. The sample gives about 200,000 clones, roughly 86% of which show up once; under 2% is in the top ten. Sequencing was done on a sample of peripheral blood. These receptors originate from a young man with active or convalescent COVID-19. Both conserved end residues are part of each CDR3. The D gene is left open where the match is weak. Not every row has a clone size; where given, it reads once, few, many or a size class.

TRBV6-5,TRBJ1-5,.,.,TGTGCCAGCAGTAGACAGGTTGCCAATCAGCCCCAGCATTTT,CASSRQVANQPQHF
TRBV6-2/TRBV6-3,TRBJ1-2,.,.,TGTGCCAGCAGTAAACTAGACAGGCCCTCGGGCGGCTACACCTTC,CASSKLDRPSGGYTF
TRBV5-4,TRBJ1-1,many,.,TGTGCCAGCAGCTCGGACAGCAGGAACACTGAAGCTTTCTTT,CASSSDSRNTEAFF
TRBV5-3,TRBJ1-5,.,TRBD1,TGTGCCAGAAGCGAACAGGGGCGGCCGGGCCAGCCCCAGCATTTT,CARSEQGRPGQPQHF
TRBV5-1,TRBJ1-1,.,TRBD1,TGCGCCAGCAGCTCCCGGACAGGGGAGACCACTGAAGCTTTCTTT,CASSSRTGETTEAFF
TRBV7-6,TRBJ2-3,once,TRBD1,TGTGCCAGCAGCTACACCGGGACAGGGGGCACAGATACGCAGTATTTT,CASSYTGTGGTDTQYF
TRBV27,TRBJ1-2,.,TRBD1,TGTGCCAGCAGTGTAAAACAGGGGGCTCTTGGAGGCTACACCTTC,CASSVKQGALGGYTF
TRBV6-2/TRBV6-3,TRBJ1-4,.,TRBD1,TGTGCCAGCAGTTACTCGGGACAGCAAAATGAAAAACTGTTTTTT,CASSYSGQQNEKLFF
TRBV28,TRBJ1-1,few,TRBD1,TGTGCCAGCAGTTCCTTTTCCCTTACGACAGGGAAAGGCACTGAAGCTTTCTTT,CASSSFSLTTGKGTEAFF
TRBV6-5,TRBJ1-1,.,TRBD1,TGTGCCAGCAGTCCTAAGGGGACAGTACTTGAAGCTTTCTTT,CASSPKGTVLEAFF
TRBV18,TRBJ2-1,.,TRBD1,TGTGCCAGCTCACGTCCAGGGGGCGCCTACTACAATGAGCAGTTCTTC,CASSRPGGAYYNEQFF
TRBV19,TRBJ2-3,.,.,TGTGCCAGTAAGCGGCGGGAATTAACAGATACGCAGTATTTT,CASKRRELTDTQYF
TRBV6-5,TRBJ2-3,.,.,TGTGCCAGCCGGTTCGGGTTGGGAGATACGCAGTATTTT,CASRFGLGDTQYF
TRBV5-5,TRBJ2-3,.,TRBD2,TGTGCCAGCAGCGGGGGACTAGCGGGGGCCCTGTTCGGGGGCACAGATACGCAGTATTTT,CASSGGLAGALFGGTDTQYF
TRBV11-2,TRBJ2-7,.,.,TGTGCCAGCAGCTTAGGACCCTCAGGGTCGGCCGAGCAGTACTTC,CASSLGPSGSAEQYF
TRBV27,TRBJ1-4,.,TRBD1,TGTGCCAGCAGTCAACTATGGGACAGCCGTCATGCAACTAATGAAAAACTGTTTTTT,CASSQLWDSRHATNEKLFF
TRBV6-4,TRBJ2-3,.,TRBD2,TGTGCCAGCAGTGACTCGGGACTAGCCCCAGATACGCAGTATTTT,CASSDSGLAPDTQYF
TRBV25-1,TRBJ1-2,.,.,TGTGCCAGCAGTGGACAAAACTATGGCTACACCTTC,CASSGQNYGYTF
TRBV6-6,TRBJ1-3,.,.,TGTGCCAGCAGTTACTTTCAGGGATCTGGAAACACCATATATTTT,CASSYFQGSGNTIYF
TRBV30,TRBJ1-5,once,.,TGTGCCTGGAGTCGGACAGCCGGTCAGCCCCAGCATTTT,CAWSRTAGQPQHF
TRBV11-2,TRBJ1-1,.,TRBD1,TGTGCCAGCAGCTTAAGACAGGGGGCGATAAACACTGAAGCTTTCTTT,CASSLRQGAINTEAFF
TRBV28,TRBJ1-4,.,.,TGTGCCAGCAGTACCAGGGACATTAATGAAAAACTGTTTTTT,CASSTRDINEKLFF
TRBV7-2,TRBJ1-1,.,.,TGTGCCAGCGGAGTAGCCGATAAAGCTTTCTTT,CASGVADKAFF
TRBV3-1/TRBV3-2,TRBJ2-3,.,TRBD2,TGTGCCAGCAGCCTTCCTAGCGGGAGTGACACAGATACGCAGTATTTT,CASSLPSGSDTDTQYF
TRBV2,TRBJ2-1,once,TRBD1,TGTGCCAGCAGTGCGAGACAGGGTTGGGGTCTCAATGAGCAGTTCTTC,CASSARQGWGLNEQFF
TRBV19,TRBJ2-7,.,.,TGTGCCAGTGCCCAGGGTGTGGGCCCCTCCAACTCCTACGAGCAGTACTTC,CASAQGVGPSNSYEQYF
TRBV19,TRBJ2-3,.,TRBD2,TGTGCCAGTAGTACCGTCCCGACTAGCGTTTATCCAGATACGCAGTATTTT,CASSTVPTSVYPDTQYF
TRBV7-9,TRBJ2-2,.,TRBD2,TGTGCCAGCAGCCTGACTAGCGGGAACACCGGGGAGCTGTTTTTT,CASSLTSGNTGELFF
TRBV12-3/TRBV12-4,TRBJ2-5,once,.,TGTGCCAGCAAAAAGGGGGTAGCGGAGACCCAGTACTTC,CASKKGVAETQYF
TRBV7-6,TRBJ2-3,once,TRBD2,TGTGCCAGCAGCCCCCCGAGGCAAGACGGGAGGTTCACAGATACGCAGTATTTT,CASSPPRQDGRFTDTQYF
TRBV4-1,TRBJ1-5,.,TRBD1,TGCGCCAGCAGCCAACAGACAGGGGAGAATCAGCCCCAGCATTTT,CASSQQTGENQPQHF
TRBV27,TRBJ1-1,once,.,TGTGCCAGCCGCAGCTCCCAAACCAGGGGAATGAACACTGAAGCTTTCTTT,CASRSSQTRGMNTEAFF
TRBV13,TRBJ2-1,.,.,TGTGCCAGCAGCTTAGATCGTGAGGGGCAGTTCTTC,CASSLDREGQFF
TRBV7-6,TRBJ2-2,once,TRBD2,TGTGCCAGCAGCTTAACTAGCGGGATCCCCGGGGAGCTGTTTTTT,CASSLTSGIPGELFF
TRBV5-5,TRBJ2-1,few,TRBD2,TGTGCCAGCAGCCGAACCGGGACTAGCAATGAGCAGTTCTTC,CASSRTGTSNEQFF
TRBV30,TRBJ1-4,.,TRBD1,TGTGCCTGGAAGACAGGGGGTGAAAAACTGTTTTTT,CAWKTGGEKLFF
TRBV5-5,TRBJ2-7,once,.,TGTGCCAGCAGCTTGGACAGAGACTCCTACGAGCAGTACTTC,CASSLDRDSYEQYF
TRBV7-3,TRBJ2-2,.,.,TGTGCCAGCAGCCCGCAGGGTGCGACCGGGGAGCTGTTTTTT,CASSPQGATGELFF
TRBV15,TRBJ1-1,.,TRBD1,TGTGCCACCAGCAGGGGTGGGGACAGGGTCGGGGCTTTCTTT,CATSRGGDRVGAFF
TRBV19,TRBJ1-4,few,.,TGTGCCAGTAGTTGGGACTCCGCCAATGAAAAACTGTTTTTT,CASSWDSANEKLFF
TRBV5-4,TRBJ1-2,.,.,TGTGCCAGCAGCCCCGGGAAGGGTGCCTCCTATGGCTACACCTTC,CASSPGKGASYGYTF
TRBV19,TRBJ1-2,.,.,TGTGCCAGTAGTATACAGGGGCGACCCTATGGCTACACCTTC,CASSIQGRPYGYTF
TRBV27,TRBJ2-3,.,TRBD2,TGTGCCAGCAGTCCGACTAGCGGGGGGGCCACAGATACGCAGTATTTT,CASSPTSGGATDTQYF
TRBV5-1,TRBJ2-7,.,.,TGCGCCAGCAGCTTGGATTGGGGGCCCTACGAGCAGTACTTC,CASSLDWGPYEQYF
TRBV4-1,TRBJ2-7,.,.,TGCGCCAGCAGCCCAAAGTTAGGACAGCCAGGAGCTTACGAGCAGTACTTC,CASSPKLGQPGAYEQYF